The 21 T cell receptor beta chains below come from one sample, sequenced in a study of T cell responses to AZD1222 COVID-19 vaccine. Generated by immunoSEQ multiplex PCR, the TCRdb table keeps only in-frame clones and is missing some. The table includes about 100,000 clones, 70% to 90% detected once. The sequences come from peripheral blood, collected on day 0 of AZD1222 vaccination. The receptors come from an adult in good health.

The V call is TRBV5-4, the J call TRBJ1-6; 9 positions agree with TRBD1. After removal of 3 bases from V and 7 bases from J, the junction contained 8 bases not matched to a gene. CDR1 is SGHNT and CDR2 is YYREEE in the germline V gene (reference sequence). The CDR3 runs 16 residues. CDR3 nucleotides: TGTGCCAGCAGCTCCGGACAGGGGCTTAACAATTCACCCCTCCACTTT. It codes for CASSSGQGLNNSPLHF.

Notes on this clone: Relative to the germline gene, one junction end is altered; a read error may explain this. This chain links TRBV3-1 (or the pseudogene TRBV3-2) with TRBJ2-1; 13 bases are a match to TRBD2. The CDR3 spans 13 residues. The germline V gene has CDR1 LGHDT and CDR2 YNNKEL (reference sequence). CDR3: CASSQDGTSGTIF. The CDR3 DNA sequence: TGTGCCAGCAGCCAAGACGGGACTAGCGGGACGATCTTC.

This clone has just one count. V is TRBV18 and J is TRBJ1-1; D is ambiguous. The germline V gene encodes CDR1 KGHSH and CDR2 LQKENI. The germline V and J ends were trimmed by 3 bases and 3 bases, with 14 bases remaining between them. CDR3 size: 15 residues. DNA for the CDR3: TGTGCCAGCTCACCCGCGAGATGGCAGTACACTGAAGCTTTCTTT. As protein: CASSPARWQYTEAFF.

V and J are TRBV6-2 or TRBV6-3 and TRBJ1-1; no definite D call. The ends were cut back, 2 bases at V and 4 bases at J, with 11 bases in the middle. Germline loops: CDR1 MNHEY, CDR2 SVGEGT. The CDR3 sequence is 14 residues long. Written as DNA, the CDR3 is TGTGCCAGCAGTTACGTTGGAGGGATCACTGAAGCTTTCTTT. Translating it yields CASSYVGGITEAFF.

This clone has a single count. This rearrangement joins TRBV7-2 to TRBJ2-7, with 10 bases that match TRBD2. After removal of 4 bases from V and 4 bases from J, the junction contained 4 bases not matched to a gene. CDR1 is SGHTA, CDR2 FQGNSA, per germline. The CDR3 loop spans 14 amino acids. The CDR3 region is CASSSGLALYEQYF. The CDR3 DNA reads as TGTGCCAGCAGCTCGGGACTAGCGTTGTACGAGCAGTACTTC.

The V and J genes are TRBV29-1 and TRBJ1-2, with 10 bases lining up with TRBD1. The ends lost 2 bases at V and 4 bases at J; junction bases unmatched: 4. The CDR3 is 14 residues long. Germline CDR1 SQVTM, CDR2 ANQGSEA. CDR3 amino acids: CSVEWTGGLYGYTF. The CDR3, as DNA: TGCAGCGTTGAATGGACAGGGGGTCTCTATGGCTACACCTTC. Variable domain in full (rest from reference TRBV29-1 and TRBJ1-2): SAVISQKPSRDICQRGTSLTIQCQVDSQVTMMFWYRQQPGQSLTLIATANQGSEATYESGFVIDKFPISRPNLTFSTLTVSNMSPEDSSIYLCSVEWTGGLYGYTFGSGTRLTVV.

The chain combines TRBV3-1 (or the pseudogene TRBV3-2) with TRBJ1-2; no reliable D call. The germline CDR1 and CDR2 sequences are LGHDT and YNNKEL (reference sequence). The CDR3 has 15 amino acids. V was trimmed by 2 bases and J by 2 bases, leaving 12 bases between them. The CDR3 is CASSQNGRINYGYTF. CDR3 bases: TGTGCCAGCAGCCAAAACGGACGGATAAACTATGGCTACACCTTC.

This chain uses TRBV7-8 with TRBJ2-7; TRBD1 or TRBD2 may be the D gene (6 bases each). The CDR3 extends over 15 amino acids. With 3 bases removed from V and 5 bases from J, the gap between germline ends came to 17 bases. Germline V gene lookup returns CDR1 SGHVS and CDR2 FQNEAQ. The CDR3 nucleotides are TGTGCCAGCAGCTTCTCGGGGGCAAAGGTCAACGAGCAGTACTTC. The encoded protein is CASSFSGAKVNEQYF. Looking up the rest from reference TRBV7-8 and TRBJ2-7 gives the full variable domain: GAGVSQSPRYKVAKRGQDVALRCDPISGHVSLFWYQQALGQGPEFLTYFQNEAQLDKSGLPSDRFFAERPEGSVSTLKIQRTQQEDSAVYLCASSFSGAKVNEQYFGPGTRLTVT.

The chain couples TRBV4-1 to TRBJ1-1; TRBD1 matches 9 bases. The CDR3 sequence is 16 residues long. V was pared by 1 base and J by 4 bases, with 7 bases of the junction left unmatched. CDR1 MGHRA and CDR2 YSYEKL come from the germline V gene. The CDR3 bases are TGCGCCAGCAGCCAAGCCGGGACAGGGATCGGCACTGAAGCTTTCTTT. It yields the protein CASSQAGTGIGTEAFF.

The chain employs TRBV7-2 and TRBJ2-5; 10 bases match TRBD1. Trimming cost V 0 bases and J 5 bases; bases outside gene matches: 3. Germline V gives CDR1 SGHTA, CDR2 FQGNSA. The CDR3 totals 15 residues. The CDR3: CASSLAGTGVETQYF. In DNA, the CDR3 is TGTGCCAGCAGCTTAGCCGGGACAGGGGTGGAGACCCAGTACTTC. Looking up the rest from reference TRBV7-2 and TRBJ2-5 gives the full variable domain: GAGVSQSPSNKVTEKGKDVELRCDPISGHTALYWYRQSLGQGLEFLIYFQGNSAPDKSGLPSDRFSAERTGGSVSTLTIQRTQQEDSAVYLCASSLAGTGVETQYFGPGTRLLVL.

The rearrangement links TRBV10-3 to TRBJ1-5; tentatively, D is TRBD1 (5 bases). The CDR3 runs 13 residues. From germline, CDR1 is ENHRY and CDR2 SYGVKD. The V and J ends lost 4 bases and 7 bases respectively, with 11 bases between them. CDR3 coding DNA: TGTGCCATCAGTGGGGGGACCGGGCAGCCCCAGCATTTT. This sequence encodes CAISGGTGQPQHF.

V is TRBV3-1 (or the pseudogene TRBV3-2) and J is TRBJ1-1; D unresolved. Germline V gives CDR1 LGHDT, CDR2 YNNKEL (reference sequence). Trimming cost V 3 bases and J 5 bases, with 10 bases left between them. This CDR3 contains 13 residues. Written as DNA, the CDR3 is TGTGCCAGCAGCCAGGGAAGTTTGACTGAAGCTTTCTTT. Its translation: CASSQGSLTEAFF.

The chain links TRBV11-2 to TRBJ2-7; D is perhaps TRBD2 (5 bases). V was pared by 5 bases and J by 2 bases, with 13 bases between. The CDR3 runs to 14 residues. In germline, CDR1 is SGHAT, CDR2 FQNNGV. The CDR3 region is CASSGAGIPYEQYF. The DNA of the CDR3 is TGTGCCAGCAGCGGAGCCGGGATTCCCTACGAGCAGTACTTC.

This clone was recorded only once. V usage is TRBV5-1 and J usage is TRBJ1-5; D is unclear. The CDR3 has 13 amino acids. V lost 0 bases and J lost 7, with 8 bases in between. Germline V gene sequence: CDR1 SGHRS, CDR2 YFSETQ. CDR3 sequence (DNA): TGCGCCAGCAGCTTGGGGCCGGACCAGCCCCAGCATTTT. Translating it yields CASSLGPDQPQHF. Based on the CDR3 plus reference TRBV5-1 and TRBJ1-5, the full variable domain is KAGVTQTPRYLIKTRGQQVTLSCSPISGHRSVSWYQQTPGQGLQFLFEYFSETQRNKGNFPGRFSGRQFSNSRSEMNVSTLELGDSALYLCASSLGPDQPQHFGDGTRLSIL.

V gene TRBV2 combines with J gene TRBJ1-6; D remains ambiguous. The CDR3 sequence is 12 residues long. Germline V CDR1 and CDR2: SNHLY, FYNNEI. V dropped 8 bases and J dropped 7 bases, with 9 bases sitting between them. The DNA for the CDR3 is TGTGCCAGCCGATACTTAAATTCACCCCTCCACTTT. Residues: CASRYLNSPLHF.

The chain employs TRBV5-5 and TRBJ1-3; D is possibly TRBD1 (5 bases). The CDR3 is 14 amino acids. Germline CDR1 SGHKS, CDR2 YYEKEE (reference sequence). The V end was cut by 0 bases, the J end by 7 bases, with 11 bases between. CDR3 sequence: CASSLEQGGNTIYF. The DNA for the CDR3 is TGTGCCAGCAGCTTGGAGCAGGGAGGGAACACCATATATTTT.

The genes are TRBV3-1 (or the pseudogene TRBV3-2) and TRBJ1-1, with no clear D. Trimming stripped 2 bases from V and 3 bases from J, with 10 bases between. This CDR3 region has 14 residues. Germline lookup yields CDR1 LGHDT and CDR2 YNNKEL (reference sequence). In DNA, the CDR3 is TGTGCCAGCAGCCAACCAGGTGGTGACACTGAAGCTTTCTTT. It codes for CASSQPGGDTEAFF.

This chain connects TRBV28 to TRBJ2-7, with TRBD2 identical over 10 bases. The germline CDR1 and CDR2 sequences are MDHEN and SYDVKM. The ends lost 8 bases at V and 1 base at J; junction bases unmatched: 5. The CDR3 spans 14 residues. The CDR3 protein is CASSRLAGSYEQYF. CDR3 nucleotide sequence: TGTGCCAGCTCCCGACTAGCGGGTTCCTACGAGCAGTACTTC.

The chain is built from TRBV5-6 and TRBJ1-3; D not resolved. The CDR3 totals 16 residues. Germline CDR1 is SGHDT and CDR2 is YYEEEE. V was shortened by 4 bases and J by 1 base, with 15 bases between the two germline ends. CDR3 bases: TGTGCCAGCAGCCTTCCCCTACAAAGTTCTGGAAACACCATATATTTT. Amino acid sequence: CASSLPLQSSGNTIYF. Using reference TRBV5-6 and TRBJ1-3 for the parts outside the CDR3, the full variable domain is DAGVTQSPTHLIKTRGQQVTLRCSPKSGHDTVSWYQQALGQGPQFIFQYYEEEERQRGNFPDRFSGHQFPNYSSELNVNALLLGDSALYLCASSLPLQSSGNTIYFGEGSWLTVV.

This chain joins TRBV20-1 and TRBJ1-1; D not certain. V lost 3 bases and J lost 7, with 9 bases in between. The CDR3 loop spans 11 amino acids. CDR1 and CDR2 (germline): DFQATT, SNEGSKA (reference sequence). The CDR3 bases are TGCAGTGCTAGGCGGATTGGTGAAGCTTTCTTT. It encodes CSARRIGEAFF.

The CDR3 DNA reads TGTGCCAGCCGGGGGAAGGAAGCTTTCTTT. Its translation: CASRGKEAFF. The V gene is TRBV6-5, the J gene TRBJ1-1, with D maybe TRBD1 (5 bases). Germline V lookup: CDR1 MNHEY, CDR2 SVGAGI. The CDR3 loop spans 10 amino acids. Trimming left V 8 bases short and J 8 bases short, with 9 bases between.